This entry concerns a single TCR beta chain. These data belong to a study of T cell changes during pregnancy in multiple sclerosis. Some clones are missing from TCRdb's copy, which holds only in-frame ones; the method was immunoSEQ multiplex PCR. The profile covers roughly 99,000 clones, with 92% appearing a single time and more than 2% taken by the ten largest. The CDR3 has 13 residues. Looked up from germline, CDR1 is MNHEY and CDR2 is SMNVEV (reference sequence). The material was peripheral blood, obtained after pregnancy. This TCR derives from a female donor in good health, enrolled as a control in a pregnancy study. V and J are TRBV27 and TRBJ2-5; 7 bases are shared with TRBD2. The end of the DNA fits TRBJ2-7 better, so the J call may be wrong. CDR3: CASRQRLAHEQYF. The CDR3 nucleotides are TGTGCCAGCAGACAAAGACTAGCCCACGAGCAGTACTTC.